This TCR beta chain was documented in a study of graft-versus-host responses after intestinal transplantation. Broader study findings: Investigators detected GvH clones in recipient marrow, with some emerging earlier in ileum or blood.

On this clone itself: The antigen remains unidentified.

The CDR3 contains 15 residues. Trimming removed 5 bases from V and 4 bases from J; junction bases left unmatched: 6. Germline CDR1 SEHNR, CDR2 FQNEAQ (reference sequence). Sequencing used immunoSEQ multiplex PCR; TCRdb keeps in-frame clones, though not all of them. The sample includes about 88,000 clones, around nine tenths seen only once; the top ten take roughly 0.3%. The source of this sequence is a human donor who received an intestinal transplant. The chain joins TRBV7-9 to TRBJ1-2, with TRBD1 identical over 11 bases. Source: unstimulated CD4+ T cells sorted from spleen or lymph node cells, taken before intestinal transplant. CDR3 DNA: TGTGCCAGCAGCCCAAGGGACAGGGGGGGCTATGGCTACACCTTC. It codes for CASSPRDRGGYGYTF.